Listed below are T cell receptor beta chains from one sample, sequenced in a study of PD-L1 blockade in urothelial cancer. This table comes from immunoSEQ multiplex PCR, and its TCRdb copy is limited to in-frame clones, with some not included. Counted here are more than 65,000 clones, 75% to 90% occurring once; the ten biggest clones make up 5% to 6%. The input for sequencing was PBMCs, taken around atezolizumab (anti-PD-L1) treatment. Source of these receptors: a woman aged 70-85 years with urothelial cancer. Each CDR3 is given with its conserved first and last residue. A D gene is named only where the DNA matches it firmly. Not every row has a clone size; where given, it reads once, few, many or a size class.

j_call,clone_size,v_call,cdr3_length,d_call,cdr3_aa,cdr3_nt
TRBJ2-2,.,TRBV2,13,TRBD1,CASSYRGTGELFF,TGTGCCAGCAGTTACAGGGGAACCGGGGAGCTGTTTTTT
TRBJ2-3,.,TRBV9,14,.,CASSVQGSTDTQYF,TGTGCCAGCAGCGTCCAGGGTAGCACAGATACGCAGTATTTT
TRBJ1-6,.,TRBV18,14,.,CASSWTETNSPLHF,TGTGCCAGCTCGTGGACAGAGACCAATTCACCCCTCCACTTT
TRBJ1-2,.,TRBV6-1,16,.,CASSEMWAGDHYGYTF,TGTGCCAGCAGTGAAATGTGGGCAGGGGATCACTATGGCTACACCTTC
TRBJ1-1,few,TRBV7-2,13,.,CASSLERNTEAFF,TGTGCCAGCAGCTTAGAGAGGAACACTGAAGCTTTCTTT
TRBJ2-3,.,TRBV11-3,14,.,CASSSGFSTDTQYF,TGTGCCAGCAGCTCAGGTTTTTCCACAGATACGCAGTATTTT
TRBJ1-6,.,TRBV6-5,15,TRBD1,CASRPTGAGNSPLHF,TGTGCCAGCAGGCCCACAGGGGCAGGGAATTCACCCCTCCACTTT
TRBJ1-2,.,TRBV18,13,.,CASSHDIRYGYTF,TGTGCCAGCTCCCACGACATCCGCTATGGCTACACCTTC
TRBJ2-7,.,TRBV4-1,14,TRBD1,CASSTNRGRYEQYF,TGCGCCAGCAGCACCAACAGGGGTCGCTACGAGCAGTACTTC
TRBJ2-3,.,TRBV30,21,TRBD2,CAWSSTRLLAGATLFTDTQYF,TGTGCCTGGAGTTCGACCCGCCTCCTAGCGGGGGCCACTCTCTTCACAGATACGCAGTATTTT
TRBJ2-2,.,TRBV5-1,18,TRBD2,CASSRGQTGLAALGELFF,TGCGCCAGCAGCAGGGGACAGACGGGACTAGCGGCGCTCGGGGAGCTGTTTTTT
TRBJ2-2,once,TRBV5-8,17,.,CASSPRGSSLGTGELFF,TGTGCCAGCAGCCCTAGGGGTTCCAGCCTAGGCACCGGGGAGCTGTTTTTT
TRBJ2-1,.,TRBV18,18,TRBD1,CASSPPGQGLLGWNEQFF,TGTGCCAGCTCACCGCCGGGACAGGGGTTGTTGGGGTGGAATGAGCAGTTCTTC
TRBJ2-7,.,TRBV7-9,14,TRBD2,CASSRLAGANEQYF,TGTGCCAGCAGCCGACTAGCGGGGGCGAACGAGCAGTACTTC
TRBJ2-3,once,TRBV5-1,13,.,CASSREVADTQYF,TGCGCCAGCAGCAGGGAGGTAGCAGATACGCAGTATTTT
TRBJ1-2,.,TRBV4-3,16,.,CASSRTEAQGIKGYTF,TGCGCCAGCAGCCGGACCGAAGCTCAGGGTATAAAAGGCTACACCTTC
TRBJ2-1,.,TRBV6-5,15,.,CASSYSGRGSNEQFF,TGTGCCAGCAGTTACTCGGGGAGGGGGTCGAATGAGCAGTTCTTC
TRBJ2-1,.,TRBV29-1,14,TRBD2,CSVLAGVLNNEQFF,TGCAGCGTTCTAGCGGGAGTGCTTAACAATGAGCAGTTCTTC
TRBJ2-1,.,TRBV4-2,17,TRBD2,CASSPWGGVVQNNEQFF,TGTGCCAGCAGCCCGTGGGGGGGGGTAGTGCAAAACAATGAGCAGTTCTTC
TRBJ2-7,.,TRBV10-3,14,.,CAISAETGSYEQYF,TGTGCCATCAGTGCGGAGACAGGCTCCTACGAGCAGTACTTC
TRBJ2-6,.,TRBV5-4,16,.,CASSLVGSSGANVLTF,TGTGCCAGCAGCTTGGTGGGGAGCTCTGGGGCCAACGTCCTGACTTTC
TRBJ2-2,.,TRBV7-9,15,TRBD1,CASSLRQGNTGELFF,TGTGCCAGCAGCTTAAGACAGGGAAACACCGGGGAGCTGTTTTTT
TRBJ2-3,.,TRBV19,14,.,CASSIAASTDTQYF,TGTGCCAGTAGTATTGCTGCGTCCACAGATACGCAGTATTTT
TRBJ1-5,.,TRBV27,14,.,CASSSAGVGQPQHF,TGTGCCAGCAGTTCAGCAGGGGTCGGTCAGCCCCAGCATTTT
TRBJ2-7,.,TRBV7-2,14,.,CASSSTLPSYEQYF,TGTGCCAGCAGCTCTACCCTCCCTTCTTACGAGCAGTACTTC